These 2 T cell receptor beta chains were all obtained from the same sample, sequenced in a study of PD-1 blockade in classical Hodgkin lymphoma. Repertoires were generated with immunoSEQ multiplex PCR, while TCRdb's copy carries only in-frame clones and drops some. Altogether tens of thousands of clones are present, around 86% being singletons, with the ten largest covering about 2.2%. All the patients suffered relapse after autologous stem cell transplantation, and brentuximab vedotin exposure differed. Purified CD4+ T cells were obtained from thawed PBMCs through magnetic negative selection. Sample: CD4+ T cells from blood, taken at baseline. The receptors were gathered from a human donor with classical Hodgkin lymphoma.

The chain uses TRBV2 and TRBJ2-1; D possibly corresponds to TRBD2 (6 bases). Germline-derived CDR1 and CDR2 are SNHLY and FYNNEI. The germline V and J ends were trimmed by 7 bases and 6 bases, with 13 bases remaining between them. The CDR3 is 13 residues long. In DNA, the CDR3 is TGTGCCAGCAAACGTGCCGGGAGCAATGAGCAGTTCTTC. Translating it yields CASKRAGSNEQFF.

This chain links TRBV4-3 with TRBJ1-4; 11 positions match TRBD1. The CDR3 has 16 residues. V was clipped by 1 base and J by 8 bases; unmatched bases: 6. CDR1 is LGHNA and CDR2 is YSLEER in the germline V gene. In DNA, the CDR3 is TGCGCCAGCAGCCAAGCCCCGGGACAGGGGGACGAAAAACTGTTTTTT. Translation gives CASSQAPGQGDEKLFF.